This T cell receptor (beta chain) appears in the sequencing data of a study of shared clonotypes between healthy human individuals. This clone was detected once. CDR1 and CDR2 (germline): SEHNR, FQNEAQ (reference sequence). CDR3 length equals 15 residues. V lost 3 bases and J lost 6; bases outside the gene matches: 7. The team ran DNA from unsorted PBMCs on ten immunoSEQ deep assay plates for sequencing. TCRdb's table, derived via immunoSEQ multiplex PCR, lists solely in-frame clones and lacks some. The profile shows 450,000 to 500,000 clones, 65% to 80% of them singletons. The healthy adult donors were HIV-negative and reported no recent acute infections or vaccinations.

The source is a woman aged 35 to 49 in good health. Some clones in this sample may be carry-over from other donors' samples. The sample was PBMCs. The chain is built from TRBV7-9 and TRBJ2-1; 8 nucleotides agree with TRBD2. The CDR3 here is CASSFARLAFNEQFF. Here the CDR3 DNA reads TGTGCCAGCAGCTTCGCTCGACTAGCGTTCAATGAGCAGTTCTTC. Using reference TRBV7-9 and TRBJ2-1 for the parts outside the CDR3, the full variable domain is DTGVSQNPRHKITKRGQNVTFRCDPISEHNRLYWYRQTLGQGPEFLTYFQNEAQLEKSRLLSDRFSAERPKGSFSTLEIQRTEQGDSAMYLCASSFARLAFNEQFFGPGTRLTVL.